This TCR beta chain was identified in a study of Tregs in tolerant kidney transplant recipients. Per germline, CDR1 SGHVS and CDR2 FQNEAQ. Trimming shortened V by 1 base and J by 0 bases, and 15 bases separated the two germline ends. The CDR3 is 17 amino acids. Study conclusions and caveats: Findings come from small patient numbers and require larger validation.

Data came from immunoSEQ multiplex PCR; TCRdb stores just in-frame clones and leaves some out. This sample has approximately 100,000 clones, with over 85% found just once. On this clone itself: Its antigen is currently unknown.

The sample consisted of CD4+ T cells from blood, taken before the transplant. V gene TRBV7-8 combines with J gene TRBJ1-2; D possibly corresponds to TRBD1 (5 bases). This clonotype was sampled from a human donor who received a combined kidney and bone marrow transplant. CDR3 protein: CASSLVRQPTANYGYTF. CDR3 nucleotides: TGTGCCAGCAGCTTAGTGCGGCAGCCGACAGCTAACTATGGCTACACCTTC.